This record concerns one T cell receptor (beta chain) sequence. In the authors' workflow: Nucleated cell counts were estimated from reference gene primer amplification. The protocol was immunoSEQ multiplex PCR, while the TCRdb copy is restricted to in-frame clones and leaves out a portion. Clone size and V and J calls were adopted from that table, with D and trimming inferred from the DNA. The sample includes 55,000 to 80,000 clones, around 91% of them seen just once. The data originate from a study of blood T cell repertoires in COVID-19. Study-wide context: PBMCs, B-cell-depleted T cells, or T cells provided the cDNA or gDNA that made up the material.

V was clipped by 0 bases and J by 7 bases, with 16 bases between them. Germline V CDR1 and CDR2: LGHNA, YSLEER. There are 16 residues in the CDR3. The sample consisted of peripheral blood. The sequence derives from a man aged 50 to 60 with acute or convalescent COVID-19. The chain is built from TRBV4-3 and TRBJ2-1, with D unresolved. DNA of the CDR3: TGCGCCAGCAGCCAAGATATCAAGCGAGCTGGGAATGAGCAGTTCTTC. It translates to CASSQDIKRAGNEQFF.